The source of this T cell receptor beta chain is a study of shared clonotypes between healthy human individuals (dated by TCRdb to the early 2020s). About the study as a whole: The cohort comprised a couple of women and a few men aged 18 to 49 years. Per donor, three plates each were used for CD4 naive and CD4 memory, two for CD8 naive, and one for CD8 memory. To estimate repertoire size and how much clonotypes are shared between individuals, the study performed deep sequencing of blood TCR repertoires from five healthy adults. To increase sequencing depth and limit assay-specific biases, different laboratories used diverse techniques to prepare libraries and sequence TCR repertoires. Per donor, leukapheresis produced somewhere between about 0.9 and 9 billion PBMCs. Summary of the overall study and its limitations: Because the study included only a small number of donors, the genetic and exposure-history diversity represented was limited. Larger estimated clonotype richness was generally found for naive subsets than for memory subsets. Based on pairwise subsampling, the degree of clonotype sharing among donors was expected to be affected by sequencing depth. Even with the large sequencing depth, rarefaction of the sorted-subset datasets indicated that sequencing was incomplete. Sampling was restricted to blood, and TCR repertoires in tissue are likely to differ from TCR repertoires in blood. Clonotypes shared by all four sorted-subset donors showed higher generation probabilities than non-shared clonotypes. Across a few donors, roughly 5.4% of naive CD4, more than 3% of naive CD8, 2% to 2.5% of memory CD4, and about 0.44% of memory CD8 clonotypes were shared.

Concerning this clone: Its antigen remains unidentified. The record has no base qualities; no much larger clone is one base away.

TCR CDR3 regions were amplified from genomic DNA by multiplex PCR using the deep immunoSEQ assay. Extracted genomic DNA from each cell subset was distributed evenly across all wells of several immunoSEQ 96-well plates, and each plate was treated as a replicate. For sorted subsets, each replicate PCR was loaded with around 220 ng genomic DNA, equivalent to approximately 27,000 T cell genomes. The purified libraries were quantified using a Qubit 3.0 fluorometer, sized with a Bioanalyzer 2100, and then quantified again using the KAPA Library Quantification kit. Every immunoSEQ 96-well plate was sequenced on a dedicated single-read 150-cycle Illumina NextSeq 550 flow cell. As for the original processing: Because only junctional sequences without quality scores were contained in the immunoSEQ output, filtering matching that applied to full-length reads could not be performed. To assign V/J genes and CDR3, sequences were annotated using PyIR, a Python wrapper for IgBLAST v1.9, with IMGT germline references. Reads with weak V/J assignments (E-value above 1e-6), missing CDR3, stop codons, out-of-frame junctions, or ambiguous translated residues were removed. V3J clonotypes were defined by identical inferred V gene, J gene, and CDR3 amino acid sequence. Percentage overlap between repertoires was calculated by dividing the number of shared unique clonotypes by the size of the smaller repertoire. Three approaches were used to assess repertoire richness: RTK rarefaction, the Chao1 estimator, and Recon v2.1 estimates of unobserved clonotypes. Generation probabilities for all TCRbeta clonotypes obtained by the gDNA method from a handful of donors were computed using OLGA. Not all clones reach the TCRdb copy of this immuneACCESS table, which keeps in-frame sequences only. Checked studies attribute under half of the gap to unresolved V genes and leave the rest unexplained. V and J calls and clone size are given by that table; D and trimming were obtained from the DNA. The sample profile shows about 2.3 million clones; more than 85% of them were found once. The ten biggest clones cover 0.39% of the sample.

The donors were healthy, HIV-negative adults with no recently reported acute infections or vaccinations. Every donor was a Caucasian adult living in Nashville, Tennessee, USA. CD4+ T cells were enriched by magnetic negative selection; naive cells were then positively selected on CD45RA, and the negative fraction formed the memory subset. Blood was collected by leukapheresis, and PBMCs were isolated by Ficoll-Histopaque density gradient centrifugation and then cryopreserved in liquid nitrogen vapor phase. Analytical flow cytometry was used to check the purity and quantity of every magnetically sorted T cell population. Each sorted fraction had its genomic DNA isolated and then quantified by UV absorbance on a Nanodrop 2000c. Counted from cysteine to phenylalanine, this CDR3 has 14 amino acids. The DNA shown is the 42-base CDR3, in frame from base 1. As encoded in the germline V gene, CDR1 is SGDLS while CDR2 is YYNGEE. The V and J ends are trimmed by 4 bases and 7 bases, leaving 14 bases between them.

The clonotype was recovered from a man aged 18-30 years in good health. Some clones in this sample may be carry-over from other donors' samples. The rearranged chain carries TRBV9 and TRBJ2-2, with an unclear D gene assignment. Specimen: naive CD4+ T cells from PBMCs. The intended sense of this specimen's cell subset or site label: CD45RA+ positively selected. CDR3 loop: CASSLIPGFGELFF. In nucleotide form, the sequence is TGTGCCAGCAGCTTAATCCCGGGTTTCGGGGAGCTGTTTTTT.